Below are 29 T cell receptor beta chains sequenced from a single sample in a study of T-cell reconstitution after alpha-beta-depleted transplantation in children. Construction of the TCRbeta library involved unique molecular identifiers. TCRdb independently ran MiXCR on the PCR reads; one entry per CDR3 protein. The table has about 300,000 distinct CDR3 sequences, nearly 8% seen once; the top ten hold around 9.8%. Findings and caveats of the study: T-cell counts and diversity at one year post-transplant came mainly from newly produced T cells.

No antigen is known for these receptors. The sample was peripheral blood, taken 360 days after TCRalphabeta/CD19-depleted stem cell transplant. The receptors stem from a female patient aged 2-10 years who had a stem cell transplant for Fanconi anemia, so the T cells may come from the graft donor.

In this sample, this clonotype turned up a few times. The chain uses TRBV20-1 and TRBJ2-3, with 8 positions matching TRBD2. The CDR3 runs 17 residues. Germline CDR1 is DFQATT and CDR2 is SNEGSKA (reference sequence). V was clipped by 6 bases and J by 2 bases; unmatched bases: 16. The CDR3, as DNA: TGCAGTGCGCCGCCACCCCTCGGGCGGGGGGCCACAGATACGCAGTATTTT. It codes for CSAPPPLGRGATDTQYF.

This clonotype was seen at least ten times. The germline gene is not matched at one end of the junction; a read error may be the cause. This rearrangement joins TRBV10-3 to TRBJ2-5, with D maybe TRBD1 (5 bases). This CDR3 is 12 amino acids long. CDR1 is ENHRY and CDR2 is SYGVKD in the germline V gene. Here the CDR3 reads CAIRGAQGTQYF. The CDR3 DNA reads as TGTGCCATCAGAGGGGCCCAAGGGACCCAGTACTTC.

This clonotype was seen a few times. The chain has TRBV27 and TRBJ2-5; 7 nucleotides agree with TRBD2. The CDR3 consists of 17 residues. J lost 7 bases, V lost 0 bases, and 14 bases had no gene match. Per germline, CDR1 MNHEY and CDR2 SMNVEV (reference sequence). The CDR3 DNA reads TGTGCCAGCAGTTTATCGGCGGAGGGAGGGGCGGATGGGACCCAGTACTTC. Amino acid sequence: CASSLSAEGGADGTQYF.

This clonotype was recorded a few times. The rearrangement joins TRBV4-2 to TRBJ2-2; D not certain. The CDR3 is made up of 16 amino acids. V lost 5 bases and J lost 0, with 13 bases in between. Germline V gene sequence: CDR1 LGHNA, CDR2 YNFKEQ. DNA of the CDR3: TGTGCCAGCAGCGGCGTGATAGGCACGAACACCGGGGAGCTGTTTTTT. Translated: CASSGVIGTNTGELFF.

At least ten counts were recorded for this clonotype. The chain links TRBV25-1 to TRBJ2-6; D is unresolved. The CDR3 is made up of 14 amino acids. V lost 6 bases, J lost 0 bases, and 6 bases lay in between. The germline CDR1 and CDR2 sequences are MGHDK and SYGVNS. For the CDR3, the DNA is TGTGCCAGCAGACGGTCCTCTGGGGCCAACGTCCTGACTTTC. Amino acid sequence: CASRRSSGANVLTF.

This clonotype was counted ten times or more. The chain couples TRBV28 to TRBJ2-7; D perhaps matches TRBD2 (6 bases). V lost 4 bases, J lost 0 bases, and 16 bases lay in between. Per the germline V gene, CDR1 is MDHEN and CDR2 is SYDVKM. CDR3 length: 16 residues. CDR3 sequence reads: CASSWVGSATSYEQYF. For the CDR3, the DNA is TGTGCCAGCAGTTGGGTCGGGAGCGCTACCTCCTACGAGCAGTACTTC.

The rearrangement links TRBV19 to TRBJ1-6; D is undetermined. The CDR3 has 14 residues. CDR1 is LNHDA and CDR2 is SQIVND in the germline V gene (reference sequence). Deletions cut 0 bases from V and 8 bases from J, with 8 bases between. The CDR3 loop reads CASSIDGLYSPLHF. The CDR3 coding sequence is TGTGCCAGTAGTATAGACGGGCTCTATTCACCCCTCCACTTT.

The rearrangement joins TRBV19 to TRBJ2-1, with D possibly TRBD2 on 7 matching bases. Trimming removed 9 bases at V and 7 bases at J, with 22 bases between. Germline loops: CDR1 LNHDA, CDR2 SQIVND (reference sequence). This CDR3 comprises 15 residues. The CDR3 region is CASSPRGAMGNEQFF. The CDR3 region has the DNA TGTGCCAGCTCTCCTCGGGGGGCGATGGGAAATGAGCAGTTCTTC.

This clonotype showed up just a few times. V usage is TRBV5-1 and J usage is TRBJ2-1, with 12 bases aligning to TRBD2. Germline V gene lookup returns CDR1 SGHRS and CDR2 YFSETQ. CDR3 length: 15 amino acids. The J segment lost 10 bases and the V segment lost 2 bases, leaving 7 bases of the junction unmatched. This CDR3 is CASSFTSGGQGEQFF. CDR3 nucleotides: TGCGCCAGCAGCTTCACTAGCGGGGGGCAGGGAGAGCAGTTCTTC.

Worth noting for this clonotype: This may stem from a read error, because a much larger clone lies one nucleotide away. The chain has TRBV29-1 and TRBJ2-2, with D tentatively TRBD1 (6 bases). The CDR3 is 13 amino acids. Trimming took 3 bases from V and 4 from J, leaving 9 bases between them. CDR1 SQVTM and CDR2 ANQGSEA come from the germline V gene. The CDR3 DNA reads as TGCAGCGTTGACAGGGGCGTCACCGGGGAGCTGTTTTTT. Translated, it gives CSVDRGVTGELFF.

This clonotype has a count of ten or more. The chain has TRBV27 and TRBJ2-3, with D uncertain. The germline V gene encodes CDR1 MNHEY and CDR2 SMNVEV (reference sequence). Deletions cut 7 bases from V and 2 bases from J, with 13 bases between. The CDR3 contains 14 residues. The CDR3 region has the DNA TGTGCCAGCACCCTCCGTGGCTACACAGATACGCAGTATTTT. It yields the protein CASTLRGYTDTQYF.

The chain is built from TRBV7-8 and TRBJ2-7; possibly TRBD2 for D (6 bases). This CDR3 is built from 14 residues. Deletions cut 5 bases from V and 3 bases from J, with 14 bases between. CDR1 and CDR2 (germline): SGHVS, FQNEAQ. The CDR3 loop is CASSPGTFLYEQYV. DNA for the CDR3: TGTGCCAGCAGCCCCGGGACTTTCCTCTACGAGCAGTACGTC.

The sample holds many counts of this clonotype. The rearrangement links TRBV5-1 to TRBJ2-1; D unresolved. V dropped 1 base and J dropped 6 bases, with 8 bases sitting between them. Germline assignment: CDR1 SGHRS and CDR2 YFSETQ. The CDR3 has 13 amino acids. CDR3 region: CASSLIHGNEQFF. Here the CDR3 DNA reads TGCGCCAGCAGCTTGATTCATGGCAATGAGCAGTTCTTC.

This clonotype was counted only a few times. The V call is TRBV5-4, the J call TRBJ1-4; 7 bases agree with TRBD1. Germline V gene sequence: CDR1 SGHNT, CDR2 YYREEE (reference sequence). After removal of 0 bases from V and 13 bases from J, the junction contained 6 bases not matched to a gene. There are 13 residues in the CDR3. The CDR3 nucleotides read TGTGCCAGCAGCTTGGAGGGGGCGCGGAGACTGTTTTTT. Protein product: CASSLEGARRLFF. The full variable domain, completed using reference TRBV5-4 and TRBJ1-4, is ETGVTQSPTHLIKTRGQQVTLRCSSQSGHNTVSWYQQALGQGPQFIFQYYREEENGRGNFPPRFSGLQFPNYSSELNVNALELDDSALYLCASSLEGARRLFFGSGTQLSVL.

This clonotype appeared a few times. This chain joins TRBV5-4 and TRBJ2-3; TRBD1 aligns across 8 bases. The J segment lost 3 bases and the V segment lost 5 bases, leaving 8 bases of the junction unmatched. This CDR3 has 15 residues. Germline lookup yields CDR1 SGHNT and CDR2 YYREEE (reference sequence). The CDR3 DNA reads as TGTGCCAGCAGACACCCGGGACAGGTAACAGATACGCAGTATTTT. Protein: CASRHPGQVTDTQYF.

This clonotype was picked up many times. CDR3 nucleotide sequence: TGTGCCAGCAGCAAAACAGGTGTTGAATACAATGAGCAGTTCTTC. Its protein product is CASSKTGVEYNEQFF. The rearrangement links TRBV9 to TRBJ2-1, with D possibly matching TRBD1 (5 bases). V lost 4 bases and J lost 4, with 15 bases in between. The length of the CDR3 is 15 residues. The germline CDR1 and CDR2 sequences are SGDLS and YYNGEE.

The table lists this clonotype with many counts. The rearrangement joins TRBV29-1 to TRBJ1-1; the D is unclear. Germline CDR1 reads SQVTM; CDR2 reads ANQGSEA. The CDR3 spans 11 residues. V lost 7 bases and J 4 bases, leaving 10 bases between the germline ends. The CDR3 region has the DNA TGCAGCGGAGGGATAGTCACTGAAGCTTTCTTT. Its protein product is CSGGIVTEAFF.

The chain carries TRBV5-6 and TRBJ2-3, with 10 bases that match TRBD2. V was clipped by 0 bases and J by 7 bases; unmatched bases: 8. Looked up from germline, CDR1 is SGHDT and CDR2 is YYEEEE. The CDR3 runs to 16 residues. The CDR3 protein is CASSLVPGLATYTQYF. The CDR3 DNA reads TGTGCCAGCAGCTTGGTACCGGGACTAGCGACGTATACGCAGTATTTT.

This clonotype was recorded many times. This chain connects TRBV4-1 to TRBJ2-2; 13 nucleotides match TRBD2. The ends lost 1 base at V and 7 bases at J; junction bases unmatched: 9. The CDR3 runs to 18 residues. Germline values: CDR1 MGHRA, CDR2 YSYEKL. CDR3: CASSQVSGLAGVVGELFF. In DNA form, the CDR3 reads TGCGCCAGCAGCCAAGTCTCCGGACTAGCGGGAGTTGTCGGGGAGCTGTTTTTT.

This clonotype was seen ten or more times. This is likely a read error, given that the CDR3 carries no conserved phenylalanine or tryptophan at its end. Because the CDR3's place on the DNA is in doubt, the DNA is left out and the CDR3 is given as listed by TCRdb. The rearrangement links TRBV6-2 or TRBV6-3 to TRBJ2-5; TRBD2 is taken as the D call from the table, unchecked against the DNA. Per the germline V gene, CDR1 is MNHEY and CDR2 is SVGEGT. The CDR3 numbers 13 amino acids, ends counted. CDR3 amino acids: CASSYSGLVLGDV.

The table lists this clonotype with many counts. V gene TRBV7-6 combines with J gene TRBJ1-3, with D possibly being TRBD1 (6 bases). Germline V lookup: CDR1 SGHVS, CDR2 FNYEAQ. The CDR3 sequence is 17 residues long. Trimming removed 1 base at V and 1 base at J, with 14 bases between. The CDR3 region is CASSLGPGHRSGNTIYF. For the CDR3, the DNA is TGTGCCAGCAGCTTAGGGCCGGGACATAGGTCTGGAAACACCATATATTTT.

This clonotype showed up just a few times. The gene calls are TRBV5-1 and TRBJ2-1, with TRBD2 matching 13 bases. Germline trimming cut 2 bases from V and 4 bases from J; bases unmatched to any gene: 9. This CDR3 region has 18 residues. Germline-derived CDR1 and CDR2 are SGHRS and YFSETQ. The DNA for the CDR3 is TGCGCCAGCAGCTTCGAGACTAGCGGGGGGCTTTTTTACAATGAGCAGTTCTTC. Protein: CASSFETSGGLFYNEQFF.

The chain carries TRBV12-3 or TRBV12-4 and TRBJ1-5; D gene uncertain. The V and J ends lost 8 bases and 4 bases respectively, with 12 bases between them. This CDR3 is built from 13 residues. The CDR3 DNA follows: TGTGCCAGCGCGGGGAGAAGGAATCAGCCCCAGCATTTT. It is translated as CASAGRRNQPQHF.

This clonotype was seen many times. V and J are TRBV10-3 and TRBJ2-3, with TRBD2 matching 8 bases. V lost 2 bases, J lost 4 bases, and 5 bases stayed unmatched. The CDR3 runs 15 residues. Germline assignment: CDR1 ENHRY and CDR2 SYGVKD. CDR3 protein: CAISEPGLVPDTQYF. The CDR3 DNA reads as TGTGCCATCAGTGAGCCGGGACTAGTTCCAGATACGCAGTATTTT.

This clonotype was observed many times. The chain uses TRBV12-3 or TRBV12-4 and TRBJ2-3, with TRBD2 matching over 7 bases. With 8 bases clipped from V and 1 base from J, the junction kept 9 bases outside the gene matches. This CDR3 region has 15 residues. In DNA form, the CDR3 reads TGTGCCAGCCAAGATTCCGCGGGGGGCACAGATACGCAGTATTTT. Translated, it gives CASQDSAGGTDTQYF.

This clonotype was recorded at least ten times. V is TRBV4-1 and J is TRBJ2-1, with D perhaps TRBD2 (5 bases). Germline-derived CDR1 and CDR2 are MGHRA and YSYEKL. This CDR3 has 16 residues. V lost 1 base, J lost 6 bases, and 16 bases lay in between. The CDR3, as DNA: TGCGCCAGCAGCCAAGGTGACGAGGGTTTAGGCAATGAGCAGTTCTTC. This sequence encodes CASSQGDEGLGNEQFF.

The V gene is TRBV4-1, the J gene TRBJ2-7; 11 nucleotides align to TRBD2. From germline, CDR1 is MGHRA and CDR2 YSYEKL. This CDR3 spans 16 amino acids. Germline trimming cut 5 bases from V and 3 bases from J; bases unmatched to any gene: 9. CDR3 nucleotide sequence: TGCGCCAGCAGCAGGACCCCGGGACTAGCGGTCTACGAGCAGTACTTC. Translating gives CASSRTPGLAVYEQYF.

The V gene is TRBV5-1, the J gene TRBJ2-5, with TRBD2 matching 15 bases. Germline loops: CDR1 SGHRS, CDR2 YFSETQ. The J segment lost 5 bases and the V segment lost 4 bases, leaving 15 bases of the junction unmatched. The CDR3 has 19 residues. In nucleotides, the CDR3 is TGCGCCAGCAGCCAAGGACTAGCGGGGGGGCTTTTGACTTTTGAGACCCAGTACTTC. The encoded protein is CASSQGLAGGLLTFETQYF.

The sample holds a few counts of this clonotype. The chain employs TRBV6-2 or TRBV6-3 and TRBJ2-1, with D perhaps matching TRBD2 (7 bases). Trimming left V 6 bases short and J 8 bases short, with 17 bases between. Germline CDR1 is MNHEY and CDR2 is SVGEGT. The CDR3 runs 14 residues. CDR3 DNA: TGTGCCAGCAGCAGAGGGGGGGGCCTGTATGAGCAGTTCTTC. It translates to CASSRGGGLYEQFF.